The TCR beta chain described here comes from a study of T cells in women clearing cervical HPV infection. Study information: Case blood was drawn when the lesion was first found; control blood after infection became undetectable. General study points: Repertoire richness, not evenness, was significantly elevated in CIN3+ cases versus controls. Controls had more TRBV6-7 (about 0.15%) than cases (about 0.11%).

Generated by immunoSEQ multiplex PCR, the TCRdb table keeps only in-frame clones and is missing some. The sample is made up of about 20,000 clones, and the top ten hold 4.5% to 6.5% of it. The germline V gene encodes CDR1 KGHSH and CDR2 LQKENI. CDR3 length: 13 amino acids. Notes on this clone: The antigen is not known. The read ends 3 residues early relative to the CDR3; the germline J gene fills the gap.

The chain carries TRBV18 and TRBJ1-1; maybe TRBD1 (5 bases). The TCR originated in a woman between 18 and 75 years old with a cervical HPV16 infection that either progressed to CIN3+ or cleared (not recorded which). The sequenced sample was blood buffy coat. The CDR3 bases that were read are TGTGCCAGCACCCCCGGACACCAAGAGACA. Translation gives CASTPGHQET. The CDR3 reads in full as CASTPGHQETAFF.